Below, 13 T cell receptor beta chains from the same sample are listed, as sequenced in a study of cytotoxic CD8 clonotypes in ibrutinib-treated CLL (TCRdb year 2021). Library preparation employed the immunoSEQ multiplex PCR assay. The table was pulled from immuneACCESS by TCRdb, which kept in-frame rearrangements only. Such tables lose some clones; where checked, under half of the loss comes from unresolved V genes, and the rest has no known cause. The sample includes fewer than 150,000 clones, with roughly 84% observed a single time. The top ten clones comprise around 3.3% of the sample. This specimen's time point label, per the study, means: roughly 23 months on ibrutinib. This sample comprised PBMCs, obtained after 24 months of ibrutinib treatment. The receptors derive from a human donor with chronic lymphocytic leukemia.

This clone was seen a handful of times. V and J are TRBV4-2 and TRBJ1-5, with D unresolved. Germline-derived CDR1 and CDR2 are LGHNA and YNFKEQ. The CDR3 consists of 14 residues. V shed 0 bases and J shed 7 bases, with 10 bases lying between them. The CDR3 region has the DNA TGTGCCAGCAGCCAAGATGCCCGGAGGCAGCCCCAGCATTTT. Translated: CASSQDARRQPQHF.

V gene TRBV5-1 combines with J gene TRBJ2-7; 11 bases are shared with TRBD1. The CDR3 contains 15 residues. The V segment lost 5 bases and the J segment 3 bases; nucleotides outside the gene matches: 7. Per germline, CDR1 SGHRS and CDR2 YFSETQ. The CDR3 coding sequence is TGCGCCAGCAGTCCCGGACAGGGGGCTATCTACGAGCAGTACTTC. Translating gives CASSPGQGAIYEQYF.

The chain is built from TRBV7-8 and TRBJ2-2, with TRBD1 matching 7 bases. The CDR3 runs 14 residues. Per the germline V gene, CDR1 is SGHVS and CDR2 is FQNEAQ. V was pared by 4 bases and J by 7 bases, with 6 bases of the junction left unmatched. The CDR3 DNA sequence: TGTGCCAGCAGCTACGGGACAGAAGGCGGGGAGCTGTTTTTT. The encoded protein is CASSYGTEGGELFF.

The CDR3 nucleotides read TGTGCCAGCAATGGACCAAACTATGGCTACACCTTC. It encodes CASNGPNYGYTF. The chain couples TRBV28 to TRBJ1-2; no reliable D call. CDR3 size: 12 residues. Trimming pared 7 bases from V and 2 bases from J, leaving 8 bases between. Germline CDR1 reads MDHEN; CDR2 reads SYDVKM.

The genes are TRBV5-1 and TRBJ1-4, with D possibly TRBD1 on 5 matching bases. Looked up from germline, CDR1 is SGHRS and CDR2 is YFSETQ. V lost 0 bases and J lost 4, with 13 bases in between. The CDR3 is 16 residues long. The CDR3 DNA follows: TGCGCCAGCAGCTTGGGAGCAGGGTTTGATAATGAAAAACTGTTTTTT. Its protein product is CASSLGAGFDNEKLFF.

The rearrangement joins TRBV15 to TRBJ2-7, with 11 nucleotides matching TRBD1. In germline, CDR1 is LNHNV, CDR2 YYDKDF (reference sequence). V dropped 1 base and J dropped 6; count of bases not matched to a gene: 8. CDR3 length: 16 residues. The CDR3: CATSRGPGQGVGEQYF. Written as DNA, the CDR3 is TGTGCCACCAGCAGAGGACCGGGACAGGGGGTCGGCGAGCAGTACTTC.

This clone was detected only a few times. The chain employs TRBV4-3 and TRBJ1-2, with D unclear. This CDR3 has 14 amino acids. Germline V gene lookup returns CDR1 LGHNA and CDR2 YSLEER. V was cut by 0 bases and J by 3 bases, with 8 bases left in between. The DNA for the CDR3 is TGCGCCAGCAGCCAAGAGGACGGGTACTATGGCTACACCTTC. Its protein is CASSQEDGYYGYTF.

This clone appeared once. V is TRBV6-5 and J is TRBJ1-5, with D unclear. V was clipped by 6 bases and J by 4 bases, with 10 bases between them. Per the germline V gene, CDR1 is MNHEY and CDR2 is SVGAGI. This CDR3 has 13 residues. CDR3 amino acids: CASRWGRNQPQHF. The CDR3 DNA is TGTGCCAGCAGATGGGGTAGGAATCAGCCCCAGCATTTT.

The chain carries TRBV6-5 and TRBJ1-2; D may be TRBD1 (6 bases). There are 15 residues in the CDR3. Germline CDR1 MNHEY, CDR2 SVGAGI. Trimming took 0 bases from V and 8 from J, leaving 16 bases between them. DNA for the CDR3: TGTGCCAGCAGTTACTCGAATCTGGGGGCGGCGGGCTACACCTTC. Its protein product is CASSYSNLGAAGYTF.

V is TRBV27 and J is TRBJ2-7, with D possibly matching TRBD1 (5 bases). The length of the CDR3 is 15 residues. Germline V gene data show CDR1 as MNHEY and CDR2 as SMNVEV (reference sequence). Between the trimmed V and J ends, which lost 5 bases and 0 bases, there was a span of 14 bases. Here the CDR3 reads CASSRGRGSSYEQYF. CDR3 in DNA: TGTGCCAGCAGTCGAGGTAGGGGAAGCTCCTACGAGCAGTACTTC.

CDR3: CASRFSAGRIHPYEQYF. The CDR3 coding sequence is TGTGCAAGTCGCTTTAGCGCTGGGAGGATCCACCCCTACGAGCAGTACTTC. V usage is TRBV12-2 and J usage is TRBJ2-7; TRBD2 was called by the table and not checked on the DNA. TRBV12-2 is a recognized pseudogene. This CDR3 is 17 amino acids long.

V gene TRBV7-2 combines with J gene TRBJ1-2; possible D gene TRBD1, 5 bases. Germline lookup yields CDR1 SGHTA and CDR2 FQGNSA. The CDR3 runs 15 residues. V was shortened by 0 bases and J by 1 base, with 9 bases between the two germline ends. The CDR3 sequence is CASSLALRGNYGYTF. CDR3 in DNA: TGTGCCAGCAGCTTAGCGTTAAGGGGTAACTATGGCTACACCTTC.

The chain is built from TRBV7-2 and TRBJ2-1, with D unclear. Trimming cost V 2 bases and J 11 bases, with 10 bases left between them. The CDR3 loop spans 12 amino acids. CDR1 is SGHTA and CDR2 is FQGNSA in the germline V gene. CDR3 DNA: TGTGCCAGCAGCTTATTTAACGCCCAGCAGTTCTTC. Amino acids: CASSLFNAQQFF.